The 11 T cell receptor beta chains below all came from one sample that was sequenced in a study of blood T cell repertoires in COVID-19. Method: immunoSEQ multiplex PCR; TCRdb's copy keeps in-frame clones and lacks some. The profile shows fewer than 70,000 clones, 84% of them singletons. The sequenced sample was peripheral blood. The receptors here all came from a woman aged 60 to 75 with acute or convalescent COVID-19.

The J gene is TRBJ1-3, the V gene TRBV18; no firm D call. With 3 bases removed from V and 2 bases from J, the gap between germline ends came to 8 bases. The CDR3 is 14 residues long. From germline, CDR1 is KGHSH and CDR2 LQKENI. CDR3 coding DNA: TGTGCCAGCTCACCGTCAGATCCTGGAAACACCATATATTTT. Encoded protein: CASSPSDPGNTIYF.

The J gene is TRBJ1-2, the V gene TRBV5-4; D might be TRBD1 (6 bases). The CDR3 has 14 residues. The germline V gene has CDR1 SGHNT and CDR2 YYREEE (reference sequence). Between the trimmed V and J ends, which lost 2 bases and 7 bases, there was a span of 15 bases. Written as DNA, the CDR3 is TGTGCCAGCAGCTTCGTTGGGGGCCCTCGTGGCTACACCTTC. Protein sequence: CASSFVGGPRGYTF.

This clone has more than one count but fewer than ten. The V gene is TRBV2, the J gene TRBJ1-6, with 8 bases that match TRBD1. Germline V lookup: CDR1 SNHLY, CDR2 FYNNEI. The ends lost 4 bases at V and 5 bases at J; junction bases unmatched: 1. The CDR3 sequence is 14 residues long. This chain's CDR3 is CASSGQGNNSPLHF. The CDR3 nucleotides are TGTGCCAGCAGTGGACAGGGGAATAATTCACCCCTCCACTTT.

The chain is built from TRBV3-1 (or the pseudogene TRBV3-2) and TRBJ2-7, with D perhaps matching TRBD2 (5 bases). V was pared by 6 bases and J by 2 bases, with 14 bases between. Germline V lookup: CDR1 LGHDT, CDR2 YNNKEL (reference sequence). The CDR3 contains 14 residues. CDR3 nucleotide sequence: TGTGCCAGCAGTCGCAGTGAGGGTCCCTACGAGCAGTACTTC. Its translation: CASSRSEGPYEQYF.

In its sample, this clone was seen a few times. V is TRBV5-1 and J is TRBJ1-1; 8 bases match TRBD1. This CDR3 region has 16 residues. CDR1 and CDR2 from the germline V gene are SGHRS and YFSETQ. The trim removed 0 bases at V and 1 base at J, leaving 5 bases unmatched. The CDR3 region has the DNA TGCGCCAGCAGCTTGGTCGGTGGACAGGGGAACACTGAAGCTTTCTTT. This encodes CASSLVGGQGNTEAFF.

The CDR3 region has the DNA TGTGCCAGCAGCTCCGCCTGGACAGCTTCTGGAAACACCATATATTTT. Its protein is CASSSAWTASGNTIYF. The V call is TRBV11-2, the J call TRBJ1-3, with D tentatively TRBD1 (6 bases). This CDR3 comprises 16 residues. Trimming removed 4 bases from V and 1 base from J, with 14 bases in between. Germline V gives CDR1 SGHAT, CDR2 FQNNGV. Filled out from reference TRBV11-2 and TRBJ1-3, the complete variable domain reads EAGVAQSPRYKIIEKRQSVAFWCNPISGHATLYWYQQILGQGPKLLIQFQNNGVVDDSQLPKDRFSAERLKGVDSTLKIQPAKLEDSAVYLCASSSAWTASGNTIYFGEGSWLTVV.

This chain joins TRBV5-6 and TRBJ1-1; no clear D gene. The CDR3 is 13 residues long. The V gene's germline CDR1 is SGHDT and CDR2 YYEEEE. With 2 bases removed from V and 7 bases from J, the gap between germline ends came to 12 bases. For the CDR3, the DNA is TGTGCCAGCAGCTTCGGAGATCCCAATGAAGCTTTCTTT. It is translated as CASSFGDPNEAFF.

The table lists this clone with a count of one. J is TRBJ1-1 and V is TRBV5-1; D is unclear. Germline V CDR1 and CDR2: SGHRS, YFSETQ. Trimming left V 1 base short and J 1 base short, with 8 bases between. The CDR3 spans 14 residues. CDR3 amino acids: CASSLMASNTEAFF. DNA of the CDR3: TGCGCCAGCAGCTTGATGGCATCGAACACTGAAGCTTTCTTT.

J is TRBJ2-1 and V is TRBV20-1; the D gene is possibly TRBD2 (7 bases). V gave up 6 bases and J gave up 8 bases, with 11 bases separating them. CDR1 and CDR2 (germline): DFQATT, SNEGSKA (reference sequence). This CDR3 comprises 11 residues. The CDR3 reads CSAGGAHEQFF. The CDR3 DNA is TGCAGTGCGGGGGGGGCCCATGAGCAGTTCTTC.

The rearrangement links TRBV4-1 to TRBJ1-5, with a possible D match to TRBD1 (5 bases). Trimming left V 1 base short and J 1 base short, with 8 bases between. The CDR3 totals 15 residues. CDR1 is MGHRA, CDR2 YSYEKL, per germline. CDR3 nucleotides: TGCGCCAGCAGCCAAGCTTCAGGGAGCAATCAGCCCCAGCATTTT. This sequence encodes CASSQASGSNQPQHF.

This clone was detected a few times. The genes are TRBV11-2 and TRBJ2-4; 10 bases map to TRBD1. Germline trimming cut 4 bases from V and 2 bases from J; bases unmatched to any gene: 8. The CDR3 covers 17 residues. The germline V gene encodes CDR1 SGHAT and CDR2 FQNNGV. The CDR3 region is CASSSPGTGATKNIQYF. The CDR3 nucleotides are TGTGCCAGCAGCTCACCCGGGACAGGGGCGACCAAAAACATTCAGTACTTC.